At least ten counts were recorded for the clone carrying this TCR beta chain. MiXCR was run by TCRdb on the 5' RACE reads, yielding one entry per CDR3 protein. The profile shows 100,000 or so distinct CDR3 sequences, approximately 15% of them singletons. This sample stems from a study of T cells of healthy individuals. Germline CDR1 reads SGHRS; CDR2 reads YFSETQ. This CDR3 is 15 amino acids long. V was clipped by 2 bases and J by 2 bases; unmatched bases: 3. The TCR originated in a human donor in good health. The V call is TRBV5-1, the J call TRBJ2-3; TRBD2 agrees at 9 bases. CDR3 sequence (DNA): TGCGCCAGCAGCTTTAGACTAGCGGCCACAGATACGCAGTATTTT. The encoded protein is CASSFRLAATDTQYF.